This note documents a single T cell receptor beta chain sequence. No antigen is known for it. The sample originates from a study of cytomegalovirus exposure and HLA in healthy donors. The overall study: Early released data had about 85 million unique TCRs, all coming from HLA-typed donors.

A multiplex PCR was run with 60 Vbeta primers and 13 Jbeta primers. Original methodology: An analysis that came later counted around 80 million unique TCR beta chains, some 11 million shared. Some clones are missing from TCRdb's copy, which holds only in-frame ones; the method was immunoSEQ multiplex PCR. The V and J calls and clone size are taken from that table; D and trimming were inferred from the DNA. The data contain about 200,000 clones, roughly four fifths of them seen just once; the ten biggest clones take up 0.22%. Study conclusions and caveats: Later, an analysis showed that TCR beta chains associated with HLA were more clonally expanded than others that were equally common. As a later analysis showed, several of the most significant clusters appeared to be linked to common viral pathogens.

In germline, CDR1 is SNHLY, CDR2 FYNNEI. Trimming cost V 2 bases and J 2 bases, with 10 bases left between them. This CDR3 has 15 residues. The sample consisted of PBMCs. This chain connects TRBV2 to TRBJ1-5, with D possibly matching TRBD1 (5 bases). This TCR came from a girl aged 2 to 9 in good health and CMV-seronegative. Here the CDR3 reads CASSERGYRNQPQHF. CDR3 coding DNA: TGTGCCAGCAGTGAACGGGGGTACCGCAATCAGCCCCAGCATTTT.